This T cell receptor (beta chain) was documented in a study of response to subunit inactivated influenza vaccine. About this clonotype: No antigen is known for it.

J gave up 0 bases and V 2 bases, and 5 bases lay outside the gene matches. In germline, CDR1 is MNHNS, CDR2 SASEGT. The CDR3 has 17 residues. From the RT-PCR reads, TCRdb called clonotypes with MiXCR, one entry per CDR3 protein. The sample consists of hundreds of thousands of distinct CDR3 sequences, around a sixth of them appearing once. Whole-study findings and limits: After each seasonal influenza vaccination, few new T cells are recruited, the authors suggested.

The sequences come from PBMCs from blood, collected about 5 days after vaccination. The V gene is TRBV6-1, the J gene TRBJ2-1; 9 nucleotides match TRBD2. The source of this sequence is a man aged 50-60 years who received an inactivated influenza vaccine. The chain's CDR3 is CASSELSSGNSYNEQFF. CDR3 nucleotide sequence: TGTGCCAGCAGTGAATTGTCTAGCGGGAACTCCTACAATGAGCAGTTCTTC.